A single sample is the source of the 18 T cell receptor beta chains below, sequenced in a study of cytomegalovirus exposure and HLA in healthy donors. The PCR was carried out with 60 Vbeta primers and 13 Jbeta primers. Measured with immunoSEQ multiplex PCR; TCRdb has only the in-frame clones, and not every one. Of 150,000 to 200,000 clones in the sample, around 77% were seen once. The sample was PBMCs. The receptors derive from a woman between 25 and 40 years old in good health and CMV-seronegative.

In this sample, this clone turned up a few times. V is TRBV6-1 and J is TRBJ1-1; no firm D call. The CDR3 is made up of 14 amino acids. The germline gives CDR1 MNHNS, CDR2 SASEGT. Between the trimmed V and J ends, which lost 7 bases and 0 bases, there was a span of 12 bases. The CDR3 bases are TGTGCCAGCACCTGGGCAACATTGAACACTGAAGCTTTCTTT. Amino acid sequence: CASTWATLNTEAFF.

The J gene is TRBJ1-1, the V gene TRBV2; 11 positions agree with TRBD1. Germline trimming cut 5 bases from V and 1 base from J; bases unmatched to any gene: 9. Germline CDR1 SNHLY, CDR2 FYNNEI. This CDR3 is 17 amino acids long. The CDR3 protein is CASSSPGQGVRNTEAFF. Written as DNA, the CDR3 is TGTGCCAGCAGTTCACCGGGACAGGGGGTGAGGAACACTGAAGCTTTCTTT.

The chain is built from TRBV7-9 and TRBJ2-6, with 7 positions matching TRBD1. V trimming: 5 bases; J trimming: 0 bases; junction bases outside the gene matches: 7. Germline V lookup: CDR1 SEHNR, CDR2 FQNEAQ (reference sequence). The CDR3 covers 17 residues. CDR3 protein: CASSPGQAISGANVLTF. CDR3 sequence (DNA): TGTGCCAGCAGCCCAGGACAGGCAATCTCTGGGGCCAACGTCCTGACTTTC.

The chain is built from TRBV30 and TRBJ2-2; 9 nucleotides match TRBD1. CDR1 and CDR2 (germline): GTSNPN, SVGIG (reference sequence). The CDR3 has 16 amino acids. Trimming at V came to 1 base and at J to 6 bases, leaving 9 bases not matched to a gene. CDR3 DNA: TGTGCCTGGAGTGACAGGGGGCGCATTATATCCGGGGAGCTGTTTTTT. Amino acid sequence: CAWSDRGRIISGELFF.

Turning to this clone: Compared with germline, one end of the junction differs, possibly owing to a read error. V and J are TRBV29-1 and TRBJ1-2, with D perhaps TRBD1 (6 bases). CDR1 is SQVTM, CDR2 ANQGSEA, per germline. The length of the CDR3 is 14 residues. CDR3 nucleotide sequence: TGCAGCGTCCCCCGGGCGGGGGCTAACTATGGCTACCCCTTC. Translating it yields CSVPRAGANYGYPF.

This chain links TRBV28 with TRBJ1-1; no firm D call. From germline, CDR1 is MDHEN and CDR2 SYDVKM. V was trimmed by 6 bases and J by 1 base, leaving 15 bases between them. There are 15 residues in the CDR3. CDR3 region: CASSLTGRGNTEAFF. For the CDR3, the DNA is TGTGCCAGCAGCCTAACTGGCCGGGGGAACACTGAAGCTTTCTTT.

This clone was counted a single time. This rearrangement joins TRBV6-5 to TRBJ1-4; TRBD1 might be the D (5 bases). This CDR3 comprises 15 residues. Germline CDR1 is MNHEY and CDR2 is SVGAGI. V was cut by 1 base and J by 11 bases, with 17 bases left in between. In DNA form, the CDR3 reads TGTGCCAGCAGTTACTTGGGGGAGGGGATTATGAAACTGTTTTTT. This codes for CASSYLGEGIMKLFF.

V usage is TRBV5-1 and J usage is TRBJ2-5; D gene uncertain. The CDR3 has 13 amino acids. V lost 7 bases and J lost 5, with 15 bases in between. Germline loops: CDR1 SGHRS, CDR2 YFSETQ. The CDR3 here is CASSSVLEETQYF. As DNA, the CDR3 is TGCGCCAGCTCATCTGTCCTGGAGGAGACCCAGTACTTC.

This chain links TRBV5-4 with TRBJ2-3, with a tentative D call TRBD1 (5 bases). Germline assignment: CDR1 SGHNT and CDR2 YYREEE (reference sequence). V lost 4 bases and J lost 1, with 16 bases in between. The CDR3 has 16 residues. In nucleotides, the CDR3 is TGTGCCAGCAGCCGAGAAGCCTTAGGGGGCACAGATACGCAGTATTTT. Its translation: CASSREALGGTDTQYF.

For this clone: At one of its ends the junction is not consistent with the germline gene, which may arise from a read error. The rearrangement links TRBV7-7 to TRBJ2-1; no definite D call. The CDR3 is 15 amino acids. Per the germline V gene, CDR1 is SSHAT and CDR2 is FNYEAQ (reference sequence). DNA of the CDR3: TGTGCTAGCAGCTTAACCGCGAGTCCCTACAATGAGCAGTTCTTC. This encodes CASSLTASPYNEQFF.

The rearrangement uses TRBV13 and TRBJ1-5; D is unclear. From germline, CDR1 is PRHDT and CDR2 FYEKMQ (reference sequence). V was pared by 4 bases and J by 9 bases, with 7 bases between. This CDR3 comprises 11 residues. CDR3 DNA sequence: TGTGCCAGCAGCTCCCCCCGGCCCCAGCATTTT. Translating it yields CASSSPRPQHF.

This chain links TRBV20-1 with TRBJ1-2; D is unclear. The V end lost 0 bases, the J end lost 8 bases, and 7 bases lay between the germline ends. Looked up from germline, CDR1 is DFQATT and CDR2 is SNEGSKA (reference sequence). CDR3 length: 11 residues. CDR3 coding DNA: TGCAGTGCTAGAGAGACACGCGGCTACACCTTC. Encoded protein: CSARETRGYTF.

The chain carries TRBV27 and TRBJ2-1; D possibly corresponds to TRBD1 (6 bases). The CDR3 spans 12 residues. Germline V gene sequence: CDR1 MNHEY, CDR2 SMNVEV (reference sequence). V lost 10 bases and J lost 4, with 11 bases in between. The CDR3 bases are TGTGCCACCTACAGGGATTACAATGAGCAGTTCTTC. Amino acids: CATYRDYNEQFF.

This clone was recorded a few times. The chain combines TRBV27 with TRBJ2-7; 12 bases are a match to TRBD2. Germline V gives CDR1 MNHEY, CDR2 SMNVEV (reference sequence). This CDR3 region has 14 residues. After removal of 6 bases from V and 4 bases from J, the junction contained 4 bases not matched to a gene. In DNA, the CDR3 is TGTGCCAGCAGGACTAGCGGGAGCCTTTACGAGCAGTACTTC. Translating it yields CASRTSGSLYEQYF.

This clone was counted only a few times. The chain combines TRBV9 with TRBJ1-3; D call uncertain. The CDR3 is 14 residues long. The germline gives CDR1 SGDLS, CDR2 YYNGEE. The V end lost 4 bases, the J end lost 0 bases, and 8 bases lay between the germline ends. The CDR3 sequence is CASSSRSSGNTIYF. The CDR3 bases are TGTGCCAGCAGCTCTAGGAGCTCTGGAAACACCATATATTTT.

The chain joins TRBV19 to TRBJ2-1, with 7 nucleotides matching TRBD2. V lost 5 bases, J lost 9 bases, and 7 bases stayed unmatched. CDR1 LNHDA and CDR2 SQIVND come from the germline V gene (reference sequence). This CDR3 region has 13 residues. CDR3 DNA: TGTGCCAGTAGTGACGGCAGCGGGGTTGAGCAGTTCTTC. As protein: CASSDGSGVEQFF.

The chain is built from TRBV29-1 and TRBJ2-7; 7 bases map to TRBD1. V shed 5 bases, J shed 0 bases, and the junction held 7 bases outside the gene matches. Germline V gene data show CDR1 as SQVTM and CDR2 as ANQGSEA. The CDR3 covers 14 residues. The CDR3 DNA sequence: TGCAGCGTTTTTGCCGGGACAGTCTCCTACGAGCAGTACTTC. Encoded protein: CSVFAGTVSYEQYF.

The V call is TRBV10-3, the J call TRBJ1-4, with 7 bases identical to TRBD1. Trimming removed 6 bases from V and 7 bases from J; junction bases left unmatched: 5. Germline-derived CDR1 and CDR2 are ENHRY and SYGVKD. The CDR3 covers 13 residues. CDR3 protein: CAISRQGSEKLFF. The CDR3 nucleotides are TGTGCCATCAGCAGACAGGGAAGTGAAAAACTGTTTTTT.